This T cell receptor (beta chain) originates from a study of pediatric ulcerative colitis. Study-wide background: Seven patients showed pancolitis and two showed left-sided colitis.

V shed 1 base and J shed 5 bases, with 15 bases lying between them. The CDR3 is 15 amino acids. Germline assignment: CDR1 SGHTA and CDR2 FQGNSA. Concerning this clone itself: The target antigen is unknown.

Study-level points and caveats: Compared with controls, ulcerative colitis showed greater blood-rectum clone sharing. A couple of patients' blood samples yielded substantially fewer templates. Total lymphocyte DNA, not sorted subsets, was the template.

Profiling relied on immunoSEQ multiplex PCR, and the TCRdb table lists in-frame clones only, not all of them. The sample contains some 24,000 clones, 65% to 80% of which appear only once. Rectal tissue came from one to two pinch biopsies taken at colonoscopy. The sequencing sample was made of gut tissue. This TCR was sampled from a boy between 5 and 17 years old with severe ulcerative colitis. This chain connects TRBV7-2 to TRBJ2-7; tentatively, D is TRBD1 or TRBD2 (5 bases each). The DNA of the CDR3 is TGTGCCAGCAGCTTAGACCGGGGCCCAGGGAACGAGCAGTACTTC. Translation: CASSLDRGPGNEQYF.